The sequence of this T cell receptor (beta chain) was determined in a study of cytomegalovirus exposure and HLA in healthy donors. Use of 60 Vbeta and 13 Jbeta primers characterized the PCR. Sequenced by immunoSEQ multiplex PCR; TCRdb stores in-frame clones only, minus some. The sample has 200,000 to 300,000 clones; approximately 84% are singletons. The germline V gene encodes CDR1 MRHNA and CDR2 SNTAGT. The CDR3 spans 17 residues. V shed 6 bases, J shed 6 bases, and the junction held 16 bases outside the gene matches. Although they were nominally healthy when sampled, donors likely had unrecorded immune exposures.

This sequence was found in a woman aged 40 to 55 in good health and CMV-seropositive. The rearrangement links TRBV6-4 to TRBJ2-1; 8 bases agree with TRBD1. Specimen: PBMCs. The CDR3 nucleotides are TGTGCCAGCAGCGAGCTCAGGGGGCTACCTACGTCCAATGAGCAGTTCTTC. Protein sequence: CASSELRGLPTSNEQFF.